This T cell receptor (beta chain) was sequenced in a study of cytomegalovirus exposure and HLA in healthy donors. This CDR3 comprises 14 residues. Trimming removed 5 bases from V and 2 bases from J; junction bases left unmatched: 5. Germline CDR1 MNHNY, CDR2 SVGAGI (reference sequence). 13 Jbeta primers and 60 Vbeta primers were used for the PCR. Produced via immunoSEQ multiplex PCR; TCRdb's table is partial and in-frame only. Of more than 85,000 clones listed, around 84% are singletons. V usage is TRBV6-6 and J usage is TRBJ2-5, with 7 positions matching TRBD1. Sequenced sample: PBMCs. The receptor comes from a man aged 25 to 45 in good health and CMV-seronegative. The CDR3 DNA follows: TGTGCCAGCAGTAAAACAGGGGTTCAAGAGACCCAGTACTTC. It codes for CASSKTGVQETQYF.